This T cell receptor (beta chain) was identified during a study of identical twins. Each CDR3 protein is one row after TCRdb ran MiXCR on the 5' RACE reads. The sample includes 1.5 million to 2 million distinct CDR3 sequences, about 30% of them seen just once. CDR3 length: 15 residues. V shed 3 bases and J shed 0 bases, with 11 bases lying between them. CDR1 and CDR2 from the germline V gene are MGHDK and SYGVNS. Specimen: cord blood. The V call is TRBV25-1, the J call TRBJ2-5, with a tentative D call TRBD2 (6 bases). The receptor was isolated from a newborn girl in good health. Here the CDR3 reads CASSDTRRDQETQYF. The CDR3 DNA reads as TGTGCCAGCAGTGATACTAGGAGGGACCAAGAGACCCAGTACTTC.